These 16 T cell receptor beta chains were sequenced from one sample in a study of PD-1 blockade in classical Hodgkin lymphoma. Regarding time point: cycle 4 day 1 (C4D1), after 5 to 7 weeks of nivolumab. All patients experienced relapse after autologous stem cell transplantation, and brentuximab vedotin exposure was variable. Starting with thawed PBMCs, CD4+ T cells were purified by magnetic negative selection. Produced via immunoSEQ multiplex PCR; TCRdb's table is partial and in-frame only. The table shows under 15,000 clones, with 88% occurring only once. Sample: CD4+ T cells from blood, taken before the fourth cycle of nivolumab. These receptors were obtained from a human donor with classical Hodgkin lymphoma.

The rearrangement links TRBV5-1 to TRBJ1-5; no clear D gene. The germline CDR1 and CDR2 sequences are SGHRS and YFSETQ. Trimming shortened V by 0 bases and J by 3 bases, and 4 bases separated the two germline ends. The CDR3 spans 13 residues. As DNA, the CDR3 is TGCGCCAGCAGCTTGGTCCCCAATCAGCCCCAGCATTTT. Its translation: CASSLVPNQPQHF.

The chain links TRBV7-2 to TRBJ2-3, with D hard to call. Trimming took off 5 bases at V and 3 bases at J, with 9 bases between the two ends. The CDR3 consists of 13 residues. Per the germline V gene, CDR1 is SGHTA and CDR2 is FQGNSA. For the CDR3, the DNA is TGTGCCAGCAGCGTCGTTAGGACAGATACGCAGTATTTT. Residues: CASSVVRTDTQYF.

There are a few counts of this clone. The chain links TRBV19 to TRBJ2-1, with unresolved D. CDR3 length: 13 amino acids. Germline V lookup: CDR1 LNHDA, CDR2 SQIVND (reference sequence). V was trimmed by 3 bases and J by 9 bases, leaving 12 bases between them. CDR3 coding DNA: TGTGCCAGTAGTATTAAGGCAGGTGGTGAGCAGTTCTTC. Protein sequence: CASSIKAGGEQFF.

The genes are TRBV5-5 and TRBJ1-3; D perhaps matches TRBD1 (6 bases). CDR1 and CDR2 from the germline V gene are SGHKS and YYEKEE (reference sequence). The CDR3 totals 16 residues. V lost 2 bases, J lost 0 bases, and 12 bases lay in between. For the CDR3, the DNA is TGTGCCAGCAGCTTACGGGGGCCCCACTCTGGAAACACCATATATTTT. Encoded protein: CASSLRGPHSGNTIYF.

The chain couples TRBV28 to TRBJ2-1; 9 nucleotides agree with TRBD1. V dropped 6 bases and J dropped 4; count of bases not matched to a gene: 7. The CDR3 sequence is 15 residues long. The V gene's germline CDR1 is MDHEN and CDR2 SYDVKM. CDR3 residues: CASSTGGAGYNEQFF. The CDR3 region has the DNA TGTGCCAGCAGCACAGGGGGCGCCGGGTACAATGAGCAGTTCTTC.

This clone was counted once. V is TRBV5-4 and J is TRBJ1-5, with D hard to call. The CDR3 length is 14 residues. Trimming cost V 0 bases and J 0 bases, with 4 bases left between them. The germline V gene has CDR1 SGHNT and CDR2 YYREEE (reference sequence). The CDR3 here is CASSLGNSNQPQHF. CDR3 DNA: TGTGCCAGCAGCTTGGGGAATAGCAATCAGCCCCAGCATTTT.

The chain links TRBV6-5 to TRBJ2-5; the D is unclear. Trimming stripped 9 bases from V and 5 bases from J, with 16 bases between. Germline values: CDR1 MNHEY, CDR2 SVGAGI. This CDR3 is 13 amino acids long. Here the CDR3 reads CASGRHAWETQYF. The CDR3 DNA follows: TGTGCCAGTGGACGCCATGCCTGGGAGACCCAGTACTTC.

The chain uses TRBV15 and TRBJ2-7; a possible D gene is TRBD2 (5 bases). V was trimmed by 6 bases and J by 3 bases, leaving 15 bases between them. The V gene's germline CDR1 is LNHNV and CDR2 YYDKDF (reference sequence). The CDR3 has 14 amino acids. The CDR3 reads CATSLSTGNYEQYF. For the CDR3, the DNA is TGTGCCACCAGTCTCAGTACGGGGAACTACGAGCAGTACTTC.

The chain recombines TRBV5-1 with TRBJ2-3; 8 nucleotides line up with TRBD2. Germline V CDR1 and CDR2: SGHRS, YFSETQ. Germline trimming cut 2 bases from V and 3 bases from J; bases unmatched to any gene: 5. This CDR3 region has 15 residues. CDR3 nucleotide sequence: TGCGCCAGCAGCTTTGGGGCGGGAGGTACAGATACGCAGTATTTT. Its translation: CASSFGAGGTDTQYF.

This clone was detected a few times. The chain is built from TRBV4-2 and TRBJ2-1, with 12 bases matching TRBD2. The junction had 11 bases not matched to a gene; V was cut back by 0 bases and J by 8 bases. The germline V gene encodes CDR1 LGHNA and CDR2 YNFKEQ. This CDR3 is built from 18 residues. CDR3 amino acids: CASSQEGFLAGGRDEQFF. The CDR3 DNA reads TGTGCCAGCAGCCAAGAGGGTTTTCTAGCGGGAGGGCGGGATGAGCAGTTCTTC.

The chain has TRBV9 and TRBJ2-7, with 8 bases identical to TRBD1. The CDR3 has 14 residues. Germline-derived CDR1 and CDR2 are SGDLS and YYNGEE. V shed 3 bases and J 2 bases; nucleotides not matched to a gene: 4. CDR3 loop: CASSATGAAYEQYF. CDR3 nucleotides: TGTGCCAGCAGCGCGACAGGGGCAGCCTACGAGCAGTACTTC.

The chain links TRBV5-8 to TRBJ2-3, with TRBD2 identical over 14 bases. The length of the CDR3 is 17 residues. The germline V gene encodes CDR1 SGHTS and CDR2 YDEGEE. The trim removed 2 bases at V and 4 bases at J, leaving 6 bases unmatched. DNA of the CDR3: TGTGCCAGCAGCTTTGGGACTAGCGGGAGTAGGTCAGATACGCAGTATTTT. As protein: CASSFGTSGSRSDTQYF.

The gene calls are TRBV19 and TRBJ2-1, with D tentatively TRBD2 (6 bases). Germline CDR1 and CDR2: LNHDA and SQIVND (reference sequence). Trimming left V 1 base short and J 4 bases short, with 11 bases between. The CDR3 spans 15 residues. Here the CDR3 DNA reads TGTGCCAGTAGTATAGCGGGAGATTCGTACAATGAGCAGTTCTTC. As protein: CASSIAGDSYNEQFF.

The V and J genes are TRBV28 and TRBJ1-4; 7 bases agree with TRBD1. Germline V gives CDR1 MDHEN, CDR2 SYDVKM. The J segment lost 7 bases and the V segment lost 5 bases, leaving 10 bases of the junction unmatched. This CDR3 is built from 15 residues. CDR3 region: CASSPPTGNGEKLFF. DNA for the CDR3: TGTGCCAGCAGTCCCCCGACAGGGAATGGTGAAAAACTGTTTTTT.

The J gene is TRBJ2-5, the V gene TRBV2, with D perhaps TRBD1 or TRBD2 (7 bases each). The germline V and J ends were trimmed by 5 bases and 5 bases, with 18 bases remaining between them. Germline CDR1 is SNHLY and CDR2 is FYNNEI. CDR3 size: 15 residues. The chain's CDR3 is CASSRWTGAGETQYF. CDR3 in DNA: TGTGCCAGCAGTCGTTGGACAGGAGCGGGGGAGACCCAGTACTTC.

This rearrangement joins TRBV2 to TRBJ1-5; D is uncertain. The germline gives CDR1 SNHLY, CDR2 FYNNEI. The V and J ends lost 10 bases and 5 bases respectively, with 3 bases between them. The CDR3 has 9 amino acids. CDR3 sequence reads: CAMYQPQHF. In DNA form, the CDR3 reads TGTGCCATGTATCAGCCCCAGCATTTT.